These 17 T cell receptor beta chains share one sample of origin, sequenced in a study of blood T cell repertoires in COVID-19. Clones were sequenced by immunoSEQ multiplex PCR, and TCRdb holds only the in-frame ones, with some missing. The sample contains about 320,000 clones, 89% of which appear only once. Sequenced sample: PBMCs or T cells enriched from blood (not recorded which). All receptors derive from a man aged 60-69 years who had recovered from COVID-19.

The count of this clone is one. The chain joins TRBV28 to TRBJ2-3; 9 nucleotides align to TRBD2. Germline CDR1 and CDR2: MDHEN and SYDVKM. The CDR3 covers 13 residues. J lost 0 bases, V lost 8 bases, and 0 bases had no gene match. CDR3 coding DNA: TGTGCCAGCGGGACTAGCAGCACAGATACGCAGTATTTT. Protein sequence: CASGTSSTDTQYF.

J is TRBJ2-7 and V is TRBV19, with 10 positions matching TRBD2. Germline assignment: CDR1 LNHDA and CDR2 SQIVND (reference sequence). The CDR3 spans 14 residues. Trimming took 5 bases from V and 2 from J; bases not matched to a gene: 3. CDR3 sequence (DNA): TGTGCCAGTAGTGATAGCGGGAGGACCTACGAGCAGTACTTC. Translation gives CASSDSGRTYEQYF.

The chain recombines TRBV24-1 with TRBJ2-2; 10 nucleotides agree with TRBD1. V dropped 3 bases and J dropped 5; count of bases not matched to a gene: 5. The CDR3 runs 16 residues. Germline CDR1 is KGHDR and CDR2 is SFDVKD. As DNA, the CDR3 is TGTGCCACCAGTGATCCCGGGACAGGGGCTACCGGGGAGCTGTTTTTT. It codes for CATSDPGTGATGELFF.

The chain joins TRBV7-3 to TRBJ2-1; 8 positions agree with TRBD2. The CDR3 sequence is 17 residues long. CDR1 and CDR2 (germline): SGHTA, FQGTGA. V gave up 2 bases and J gave up 7 bases; unmatched junction bases: 13. Written as DNA, the CDR3 is TGTGCCAGCAGCTTACGAGGAACTAGCGGCCAGGGGAATGAGCAGTTCTTC. Its protein is CASSLRGTSGQGNEQFF.

V gene TRBV7-2 combines with J gene TRBJ1-2; no definite D call. The ends were cut back, 5 bases at V and 4 bases at J, with 17 bases in the middle. This CDR3 is 15 amino acids long. Germline V CDR1 and CDR2: SGHTA, FQGNSA. DNA of the CDR3: TGTGCCAGCAGCCCCTTCGGTAGGGAGGTCTATGGCTACACCTTC. The encoded protein is CASSPFGREVYGYTF.

V gene TRBV27 combines with J gene TRBJ2-7; 7 bases agree with TRBD2. Trimming at V came to 3 bases and at J to 3 bases, leaving 5 bases not matched to a gene. The CDR3 runs to 14 residues. Germline V gene data show CDR1 as MNHEY and CDR2 as SMNVEV (reference sequence). Here the CDR3 DNA reads TGTGCCAGCAGTTTTCAGGGCGGGGGCTACGAGCAGTACTTC. Translation gives CASSFQGGGYEQYF.

The V and J genes are TRBV18 and TRBJ1-1; 9 bases agree with TRBD1. The ends lost 3 bases at V and 5 bases at J; junction bases unmatched: 4. CDR3 length: 14 amino acids. In germline, CDR1 is KGHSH, CDR2 LQKENI. The DNA for the CDR3 is TGTGCCAGCTCACCCGGGACAGGGTGGACTGAAGCTTTCTTT. Translating gives CASSPGTGWTEAFF.

The chain is built from TRBV7-2 and TRBJ2-3; weak D call: TRBD2 (5 bases). Germline assignment: CDR1 SGHTA and CDR2 FQGNSA. The CDR3 loop spans 15 amino acids. The V and J ends lost 1 base and 5 bases respectively, with 13 bases between them. In DNA form, the CDR3 reads TGTGCCAGCAGCTTAGTAGTGGGAGTCGTAGATACGCAGTATTTT. As protein: CASSLVVGVVDTQYF. The whole variable domain, remainder taken from reference TRBV7-2 and TRBJ2-3, is GAGVSQSPSNKVTEKGKDVELRCDPISGHTALYWYRQSLGQGLEFLIYFQGNSAPDKSGLPSDRFSAERTGGSVSTLTIQRTQQEDSAVYLCASSLVVGVVDTQYFGPGTRLTVL.

The J gene is TRBJ2-3, the V gene TRBV28, with a tentative D call TRBD1 (5 bases). The V gene's germline CDR1 is MDHEN and CDR2 SYDVKM. The length of the CDR3 is 14 residues. Trimming cost V 3 bases and J 1 base, with 8 bases left between them. CDR3 nucleotides: TGTGCCAGCAGTTTTTTACAGGGCACAGATACGCAGTATTTT. It specifies CASSFLQGTDTQYF.

This clone was found once. The chain uses TRBV7-9 and TRBJ1-1, with a possible D match to TRBD1 (5 bases). CDR1 is SEHNR and CDR2 is FQNEAQ in the germline V gene (reference sequence). V lost 4 bases and J 0 bases, leaving 12 bases between the germline ends. The CDR3 totals 15 residues. The CDR3 spells CASSSLGQVNTEAFF. The CDR3 DNA reads as TGTGCCAGCAGCTCCCTTGGACAAGTGAACACTGAAGCTTTCTTT.

The CDR3 bases are TGTGCCAGCAGTTTATACGGTAGCACAGATACGCAGTATTTT. This encodes CASSLYGSTDTQYF. The chain is built from TRBV28 and TRBJ2-3; D is unresolved. The ends were cut back, 1 base at V and 0 bases at J, with 5 bases in the middle. The CDR3 totals 14 residues. CDR1 is MDHEN and CDR2 is SYDVKM in the germline V gene.

The V call is TRBV18, the J call TRBJ1-2, with D possibly being TRBD1 (6 bases). With 3 bases removed from V and 2 bases from J, the gap between germline ends came to 10 bases. Germline CDR1 and CDR2: KGHSH and LQKENI. The length of the CDR3 is 14 residues. In nucleotides, the CDR3 is TGTGCCAGCTCACCGGATCAGGGGAACTATGGCTACACCTTC. Protein product: CASSPDQGNYGYTF.

The chain uses TRBV7-9 and TRBJ2-4; 9 bases match TRBD1. Germline assignment: CDR1 SEHNR and CDR2 FQNEAQ (reference sequence). With V trimmed by 2 bases and J by 8 bases, 10 bases remained unmatched. The CDR3 is 16 residues long. This CDR3 is CASSLRPGTGFDIQYF. DNA for the CDR3: TGTGCCAGCAGCTTACGCCCCGGGACAGGGTTTGACATTCAGTACTTC.

As regards this clone: This CDR3 is also generated by other DNA sequences in the sample. The chain joins TRBV28 to TRBJ2-7; D unclear. V was pared by 6 bases and J by 4 bases, with 7 bases between. Germline lookup yields CDR1 MDHEN and CDR2 SYDVKM. CDR3 length equals 11 residues. The DNA for the CDR3 is TGTGCCAGCAGCCTGAGATACGAGCAGTACTTC. It translates to CASSLRYEQYF.

The chain is built from TRBV5-1 and TRBJ2-7; TRBD2 matches at 10 bases. The length of the CDR3 is 15 residues. J gave up 2 bases and V 2 bases, and 4 bases lay outside the gene matches. The germline gives CDR1 SGHRS, CDR2 YFSETQ. The CDR3 nucleotides are TGCGCCAGCAGCTTTGGAGCGGGAGGGCCCTACGAGCAGTACTTC. This gives the protein CASSFGAGGPYEQYF.

This clone has more than one count but fewer than ten. The gene calls are TRBV2 and TRBJ2-2; D not resolved. Trimming removed 3 bases at V and 4 bases at J, with 9 bases between. CDR3 size: 14 residues. Looked up from germline, CDR1 is SNHLY and CDR2 is FYNNEI. CDR3 bases: TGTGCCAGCAGTGAGCGGCAGATCACCGGGGAGCTGTTTTTT. This sequence encodes CASSERQITGELFF.

The chain carries TRBV7-2 and TRBJ1-4, with 8 bases lining up with TRBD1. Germline CDR1 SGHTA, CDR2 FQGNSA. The CDR3 sequence is 15 residues long. V trimming: 0 bases; J trimming: 11 bases; junction bases outside the gene matches: 8. Written as DNA, the CDR3 is TGTGCCAGCAGCTTAGCCGGCACAGGGGGGGGGAAACTGTTTTTT. Encoded protein: CASSLAGTGGGKLFF.